A single sample gave rise to the 12 T cell receptor beta chains below, sequenced in a study of T cells and Merkel cell carcinoma outcomes. TCRdb's copy holds only in-frame clones and misses some; the assay was immunoSEQ multiplex PCR. The sample comprises 12,000 or so clones, about 95% of which are singletons, and roughly 1% rests with the top ten. Sample: tumor tissue from Merkel cell carcinoma. Receptors were obtained from a human donor with Merkel cell carcinoma.

The chain uses TRBV16 and TRBJ2-2; 8 bases match TRBD1. This CDR3 region has 15 residues. V lost 4 bases, J lost 1 base, and 2 bases stayed unmatched. Germline V gene lookup returns CDR1 KGHSY and CDR2 FQNENV. CDR3: CASSRDRGNTGELFF. Written as DNA, the CDR3 is TGTGCCAGCAGCCGAGACAGGGGGAACACCGGGGAGCTGTTTTTT.

The V gene is TRBV19, the J gene TRBJ2-5, with D perhaps TRBD2 (6 bases). Germline V gene data show CDR1 as LNHDA and CDR2 as SQIVND (reference sequence). V lost 6 bases and J 2 bases, leaving 13 bases between the germline ends. This CDR3 contains 14 residues. The CDR3 sequence is CASRDRAGQETQYF. The CDR3 DNA follows: TGTGCCAGTAGAGATCGGGCGGGGCAAGAGACCCAGTACTTC.

The V call is TRBV6-5, the J call TRBJ1-1; D ambiguous. The CDR3 extends over 11 amino acids. Germline loops: CDR1 MNHEY, CDR2 SVGAGI. Trimming shortened V by 6 bases and J by 10 bases, and 12 bases separated the two germline ends. The CDR3 coding sequence is TGTGCCAGCAGATCTTTAAATGTAGCTTTCTTT. Encoded protein: CASRSLNVAFF.

The chain combines TRBV13 with TRBJ1-2, with 11 positions matching TRBD1. The CDR3 has 15 residues. The germline V gene has CDR1 PRHDT and CDR2 FYEKMQ (reference sequence). V lost 5 bases, J lost 4 bases, and 6 bases stayed unmatched. The CDR3 coding sequence is TGTGCCAGCAGCCCTGGGACAGGGGGAGCCTATGGCTACACCTTC. It is translated as CASSPGTGGAYGYTF.

J is TRBJ2-7 and V is TRBV19; 8 bases line up with TRBD1. J was trimmed by 3 bases and V by 9 bases; bases with no gene match: 1. The CDR3 has 11 amino acids. CDR1 and CDR2 from the germline V gene are LNHDA and SQIVND (reference sequence). CDR3 protein: CASGQGYEQYF. DNA for the CDR3: TGTGCCAGCGGACAGGGCTACGAGCAGTACTTC.

This clone was observed once. The chain recombines TRBV9 with TRBJ2-7; no clear D gene. V lost 4 bases, J lost 0 bases, and 8 bases lay in between. There are 13 residues in the CDR3. Germline V gives CDR1 SGDLS, CDR2 YYNGEE. The CDR3 DNA sequence: TGTGCCAGCAGCTCAGAAGCCTCCTACGAGCAGTACTTC. Protein: CASSSEASYEQYF.

The rearrangement links TRBV4-2 to TRBJ2-7; D is undetermined. Trimming took off 0 bases at V and 5 bases at J, with 8 bases between the two ends. This CDR3 is built from 13 residues. The germline gives CDR1 LGHNA, CDR2 YNFKEQ. This CDR3 is CASSQESTDEQYF. CDR3 sequence (DNA): TGTGCCAGCAGCCAAGAATCGACTGACGAGCAGTACTTC.

V usage is TRBV4-2 and J usage is TRBJ2-1; 7 positions match TRBD2. V shed 2 bases, J shed 1 base, and the junction held 11 bases outside the gene matches. Germline loops: CDR1 LGHNA, CDR2 YNFKEQ. This CDR3 contains 18 residues. The CDR3 nucleotides read TGTGCCAGCAGCCAACACGCGGGAGAATCGTCGTCCTACAATGAGCAGTTCTTC. Translating gives CASSQHAGESSSYNEQFF.

The rearrangement uses TRBV4-2 and TRBJ2-5; the D is unclear. This CDR3 contains 15 residues. Trimming shortened V by 4 bases and J by 4 bases, and 16 bases separated the two germline ends. Germline CDR1 reads LGHNA; CDR2 reads YNFKEQ. In DNA, the CDR3 is TGTGCCAGCAGCCCTAGACACTGGATGGGAGAGACCCAGTACTTC. Translated: CASSPRHWMGETQYF.

The CDR3 DNA follows: TGCGCCAGCAGCTTCGACTACCCTGAGATAGGTGAGCAGTTCTTC. This sequence encodes CASSFDYPEIGEQFF. V and J are TRBV5-1 and TRBJ2-1; D possibly corresponds to TRBD2 (5 bases). Germline V gives CDR1 SGHRS, CDR2 YFSETQ. The CDR3 sequence is 15 residues long. Trimming removed 2 bases from V and 9 bases from J, with 18 bases in between.

This chain links TRBV18 with TRBJ1-1; D remains ambiguous. This CDR3 is 13 amino acids long. V was trimmed by 3 bases and J by 0 bases, leaving 5 bases between them. Germline CDR1 is KGHSH and CDR2 is LQKENI. The CDR3 spells CASSPTVNTEAFF. CDR3 coding DNA: TGTGCCAGCTCACCGACGGTGAACACTGAAGCTTTCTTT.

This clone was found once. The rearrangement uses TRBV6-6 and TRBJ1-1, with D hard to call. With 10 bases removed from V and 5 bases from J, the gap between germline ends came to 20 bases. Germline loops: CDR1 MNHNY, CDR2 SVGAGI (reference sequence). The CDR3 totals 14 residues. The CDR3, as DNA: TGTGCCACCAAAAAGCCCGGGGTTGGAACTGAAGCTTTCTTT. It specifies CATKKPGVGTEAFF.